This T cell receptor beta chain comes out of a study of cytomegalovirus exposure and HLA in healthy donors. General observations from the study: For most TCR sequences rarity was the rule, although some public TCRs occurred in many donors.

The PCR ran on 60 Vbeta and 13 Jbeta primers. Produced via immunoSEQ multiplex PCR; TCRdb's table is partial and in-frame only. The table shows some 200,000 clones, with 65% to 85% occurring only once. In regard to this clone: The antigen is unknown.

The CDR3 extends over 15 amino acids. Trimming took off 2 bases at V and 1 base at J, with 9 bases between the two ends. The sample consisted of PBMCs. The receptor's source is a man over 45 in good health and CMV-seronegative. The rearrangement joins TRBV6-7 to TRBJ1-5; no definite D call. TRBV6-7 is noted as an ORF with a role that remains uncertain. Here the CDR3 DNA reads TGTGCCAGCAGTTACCCCACGGGGAGCAATCAGCCCCAGCATTTT. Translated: CASSYPTGSNQPQHF.